This passage covers 3 T cell receptor beta chains from one sample sequenced in a study of shared clonotypes between healthy human individuals. Produced via immunoSEQ multiplex PCR; TCRdb's table is partial and in-frame only. The sample consists of millions of clones, just over 90% of them appearing once. Input material: naive CD4+ T cells sorted from blood. Subset: CD45RA+ positively selected. These receptor sequences come from a young man in good health.

Worth noting for this clone: Within the sample, other DNA sequences also encode this same CDR3. The V and J genes are TRBV18 and TRBJ2-3; D might be TRBD2 (5 bases). The V end lost 3 bases, the J end lost 0 bases, and 10 bases lay between the germline ends. The CDR3 covers 15 residues. Germline assignment: CDR1 KGHSH and CDR2 LQKENI. The CDR3 region is CASSPLAGSTDTQYF. The CDR3 DNA sequence: TGTGCCAGCTCACCTCTGGCGGGCAGCACAGATACGCAGTATTTT. Full variable domain (remainder filled in from reference TRBV18 and TRBJ2-3): NAGVMQNPRHLVRRRGQEARLRCSPMKGHSHVYWYRQLPEEGLKFMVYLQKENIIDESGMPKERFSAEFPKEGPSILRIQQVVRGDSAAYFCASSPLAGSTDTQYFGPGTRLTVL.

The chain joins TRBV28 to TRBJ1-4; D is possibly TRBD1 (6 bases). With 4 bases removed from V and 1 base from J, the gap between germline ends came to 13 bases. Germline V CDR1 and CDR2: MDHEN, SYDVKM. The CDR3 spans 16 residues. The CDR3 protein is CASSSITGLTNEKLFF. CDR3 nucleotide sequence: TGTGCCAGCAGTTCGATTACAGGGTTAACTAATGAAAAACTGTTTTTT.

This chain uses TRBV28 with TRBJ2-7, with 11 bases that match TRBD2. The junction had 3 bases not matched to a gene; V was cut back by 6 bases and J by 2 bases. In germline, CDR1 is MDHEN, CDR2 SYDVKM. The CDR3 length is 14 residues. The DNA of the CDR3 is TGTGCCAGCAGAAATAGCGGGGGGGCCTACGAGCAGTACTTC. Amino acid sequence: CASRNSGGAYEQYF. The complete variable domain, with remaining parts taken from reference TRBV28 and TRBJ2-7, reads DVKVTQSSRYLVKRTGEKVFLECVQDMDHENMFWYRQDPGLGLRLIYFSYDVKMKEKGDIPEGYSVSREKKERFSLILESASTNQTSMYLCASRNSGGAYEQYFGPGTRLTVT.